This T cell receptor (beta chain) was documented in a study of CD8+ T cells in alopecia areata. Study at large: Treatment of the treated patients consisted of oral tofacitinib, 5 to 10 mg twice daily.

Unmatched junction bases numbered 5, after V lost 4 bases and J lost 5 bases. The CDR3 spans 15 residues. Germline V gene sequence: CDR1 LNHDA, CDR2 SQIVND (reference sequence). In its sample, this clone was seen a few times. The target antigen is unknown. Alopecia areata patients had lesional scalp punch biopsies and peripheral blood taken from them. Study-wide points: Patients shared TCRs less clearly than mice did, possibly for HLA-related reasons. There were also resident alphabeta T cells of normal skin sequenced in scalp samples.

The authors extracted RNA and reverse transcribed it into cDNA as the sequencing template. Repertoires were generated with immunoSEQ multiplex PCR, while TCRdb's copy carries only in-frame clones and drops some. The table has 110,000 or so clones, about two fifths seen once. The sample taken for sequencing was CD4+ T cells sorted from blood. This rearrangement joins TRBV19 to TRBJ2-1; 10 bases fit TRBD1. The sequence was collected from a human donor with alopecia areata. The CDR3 coding sequence is TGTGCCAGTAGTACAATCGGGACAGGGGACAATGAGCAGTTCTTC. Its translation is CASSTIGTGDNEQFF.